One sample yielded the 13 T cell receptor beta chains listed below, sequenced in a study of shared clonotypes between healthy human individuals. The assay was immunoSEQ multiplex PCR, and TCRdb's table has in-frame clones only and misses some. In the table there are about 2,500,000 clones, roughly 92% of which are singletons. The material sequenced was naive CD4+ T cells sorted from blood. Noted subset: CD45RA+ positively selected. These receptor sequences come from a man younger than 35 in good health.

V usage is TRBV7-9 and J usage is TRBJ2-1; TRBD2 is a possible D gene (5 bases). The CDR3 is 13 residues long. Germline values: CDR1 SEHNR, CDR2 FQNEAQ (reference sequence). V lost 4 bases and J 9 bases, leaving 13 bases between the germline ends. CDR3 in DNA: TGTGCCAGCAGCTCTACCTCCGGGATTGAGCAGTTCTTC. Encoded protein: CASSSTSGIEQFF.

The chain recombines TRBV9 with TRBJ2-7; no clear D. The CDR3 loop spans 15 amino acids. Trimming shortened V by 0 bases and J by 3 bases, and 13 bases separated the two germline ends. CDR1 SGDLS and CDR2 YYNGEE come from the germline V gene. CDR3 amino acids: CASSVAEAPYYEQYF. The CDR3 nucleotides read TGTGCCAGCAGCGTAGCCGAGGCGCCCTACTACGAGCAGTACTTC. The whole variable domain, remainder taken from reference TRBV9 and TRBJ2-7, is DSGVTQTPKHLITATGQRVTLRCSPRSGDLSVYWYQQSLDQGLQFLIQYYNGEERAKGNILERFSAQQFPDLHSELNLSSLELGDSALYFCASSVAEAPYYEQYFGPGTRLTVT.

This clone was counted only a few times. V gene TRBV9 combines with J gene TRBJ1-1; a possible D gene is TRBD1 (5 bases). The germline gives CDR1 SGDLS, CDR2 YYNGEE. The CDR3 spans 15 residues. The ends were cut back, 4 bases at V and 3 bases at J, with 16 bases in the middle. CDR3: CASSSPGRGDTEAFF. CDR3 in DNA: TGTGCCAGCAGCTCCCCCGGGAGGGGCGACACTGAAGCTTTCTTT. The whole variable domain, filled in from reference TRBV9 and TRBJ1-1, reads DSGVTQTPKHLITATGQRVTLRCSPRSGDLSVYWYQQSLDQGLQFLIQYYNGEERAKGNILERFSAQQFPDLHSELNLSSLELGDSALYFCASSSPGRGDTEAFFGQGTRLTVV.

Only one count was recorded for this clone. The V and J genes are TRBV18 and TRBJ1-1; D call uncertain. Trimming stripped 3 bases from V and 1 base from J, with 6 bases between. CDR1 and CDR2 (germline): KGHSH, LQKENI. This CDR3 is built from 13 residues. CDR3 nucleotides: TGTGCCAGCTCACCTTTCAGGAACACTGAAGCTTTCTTT. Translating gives CASSPFRNTEAFF.

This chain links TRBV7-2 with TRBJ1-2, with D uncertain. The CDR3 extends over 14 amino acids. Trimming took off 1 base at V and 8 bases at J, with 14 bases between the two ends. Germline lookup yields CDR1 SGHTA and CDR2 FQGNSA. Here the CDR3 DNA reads TGTGCCAGCAGCTTAGGTCGGATCTCCTCAGGCTACACCTTC. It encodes CASSLGRISSGYTF.

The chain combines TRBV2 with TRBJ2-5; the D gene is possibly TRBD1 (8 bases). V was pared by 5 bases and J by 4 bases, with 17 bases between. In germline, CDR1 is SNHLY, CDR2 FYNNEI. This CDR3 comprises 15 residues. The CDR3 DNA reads TGTGCCAGCAGTCAAGGACAGGGAGGGAGAGAGACCCAGTACTTC. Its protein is CASSQGQGGRETQYF.

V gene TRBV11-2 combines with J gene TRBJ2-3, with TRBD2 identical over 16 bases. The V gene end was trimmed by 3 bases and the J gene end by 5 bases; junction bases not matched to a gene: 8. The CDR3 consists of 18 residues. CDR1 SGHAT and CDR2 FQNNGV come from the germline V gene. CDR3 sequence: CASSFSGLAGGRRDTQYF. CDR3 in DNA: TGTGCCAGCAGCTTTTCGGGACTAGCGGGGGGGCGGAGAGATACGCAGTATTTT.

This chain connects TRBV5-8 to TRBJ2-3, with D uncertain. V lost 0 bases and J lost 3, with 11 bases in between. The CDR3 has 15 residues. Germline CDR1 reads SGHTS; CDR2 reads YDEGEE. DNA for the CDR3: TGTGCCAGCAGCTTGGACTTAGCCCGTACAGATACGCAGTATTTT. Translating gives CASSLDLARTDTQYF.

The CDR3 region is CASSRSGTGGEQYF. CDR3 DNA: TGTGCCAGCAGCCGCTCCGGGACAGGGGGCGAGCAGTACTTC. The gene calls are TRBV6-5 and TRBJ2-7; 11 bases line up with TRBD1. The germline V gene encodes CDR1 MNHEY and CDR2 SVGAGI. The trim removed 6 bases at V and 6 bases at J, leaving 7 bases unmatched. This CDR3 comprises 14 residues.

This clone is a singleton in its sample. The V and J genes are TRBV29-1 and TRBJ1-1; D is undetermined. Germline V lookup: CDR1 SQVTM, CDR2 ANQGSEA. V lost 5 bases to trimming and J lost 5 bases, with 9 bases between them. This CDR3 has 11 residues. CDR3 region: CSVHPGTEAFF. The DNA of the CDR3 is TGCAGCGTTCATCCTGGGACTGAAGCTTTCTTT.

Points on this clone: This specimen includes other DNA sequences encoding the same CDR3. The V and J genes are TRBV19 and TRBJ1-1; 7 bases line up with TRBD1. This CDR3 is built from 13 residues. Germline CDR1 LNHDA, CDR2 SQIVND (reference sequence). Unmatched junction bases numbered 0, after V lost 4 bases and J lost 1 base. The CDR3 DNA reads TGTGCCAGTAGTAGGGACAGGAACACTGAAGCTTTCTTT. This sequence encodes CASSRDRNTEAFF. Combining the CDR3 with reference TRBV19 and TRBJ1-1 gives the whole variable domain DGGITQSPKYLFRKEGQNVTLSCEQNLNHDAMYWYRQDPGQGLRLIYYSQIVNDFQKGDIAEGYSVSREKKESFPLTVTSAQKNPTAFYLCASSRDRNTEAFFGQGTRLTVV.

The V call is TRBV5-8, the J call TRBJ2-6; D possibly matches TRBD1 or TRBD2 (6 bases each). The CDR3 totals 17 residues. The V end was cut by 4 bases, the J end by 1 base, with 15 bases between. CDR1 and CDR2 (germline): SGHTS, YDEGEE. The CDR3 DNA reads TGTGCCAGCAGCCCCGAAGGGGGGAGGTCTGGGGCCAACGTCCTGACTTTC. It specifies CASSPEGGRSGANVLTF.

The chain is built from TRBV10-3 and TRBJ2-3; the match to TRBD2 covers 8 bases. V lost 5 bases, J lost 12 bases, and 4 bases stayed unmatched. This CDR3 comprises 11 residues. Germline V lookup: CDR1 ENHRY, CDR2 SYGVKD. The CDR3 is CAISPGRGQYF. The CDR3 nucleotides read TGTGCCATCAGTCCCGGGAGGGGACAGTATTTT.